The 10 T cell receptor beta chains below were found in one sample sequenced in a study of sequential checkpoint blockade in melanoma. Assay: immunoSEQ multiplex PCR; the TCRdb copy retains only in-frame clones and omits some. The sample comprises 27,000 or so clones, roughly four fifths of which are singletons, and 20% to 25% rests with the top ten. Treatment here: randomized to nivolumab then ipilimumab (arm A) or the reverse (arm B). Specimen: CD8+ T cells sorted from blood (inferred from file names), collected from a patient given nivolumab and ipilimumab in sequence. These receptors were taken from a human donor with melanoma.

Worth noting for this clone: At one end, the junction sequence differs from germline, possibly due to a read error. V gene TRBV7-7 combines with J gene TRBJ2-5, with TRBD2 identical over 11 bases. The CDR3 has 13 amino acids. CDR1 is SSHAT, CDR2 FNYEAQ, per germline (reference sequence). Here the CDR3 DNA reads TGTGCCAGCAGCCTAGCGGGGGGAGAGACCCAGTACTTC. Protein product: CASSLAGGETQYF.

The rearrangement joins TRBV5-1 to TRBJ1-1; 9 positions agree with TRBD1. Germline values: CDR1 SGHRS, CDR2 YFSETQ. The CDR3 loop spans 14 amino acids. V lost 7 bases to trimming and J lost 5 bases; unmatched junction nucleotides: 9. The CDR3 here is CASSPGTGITEAFF. For the CDR3, the DNA is TGCGCCAGCTCCCCCGGGACAGGGATTACTGAAGCTTTCTTT.

This clone came up once. The rearrangement uses TRBV6-5 and TRBJ2-5; D perhaps matches TRBD1 (7 bases). Germline V CDR1 and CDR2: MNHEY, SVGAGI. Trimming shortened V by 8 bases and J by 1 base, and 11 bases separated the two germline ends. The CDR3 contains 13 residues. The CDR3 here is CASQQGGQETQYF. As DNA, the CDR3 is TGTGCCAGCCAGCAGGGGGGCCAAGAGACCCAGTACTTC.

CDR3 in DNA: TGTGCCAGCAGCTTAGCGGGAGGTTCCTACGAGCAGTACTTC. Amino acids: CASSLAGGSYEQYF. The chain combines TRBV11-2 with TRBJ2-7; 7 positions match TRBD2. Germline V gene data show CDR1 as SGHAT and CDR2 as FQNNGV. This CDR3 comprises 14 residues. V was clipped by 1 base and J by 1 base; unmatched bases: 1.

The CDR3 DNA follows: TGTGCCAGCAGTTACAGCCTTGGGGAAAAACTGTTTTTT. Translating it yields CASSYSLGEKLFF. The chain uses TRBV27 and TRBJ1-4; D unresolved. Germline CDR1 MNHEY, CDR2 SMNVEV (reference sequence). V was cut by 4 bases and J by 8 bases, with 11 bases left in between. The CDR3 is 13 residues long.

The chain employs TRBV5-1 and TRBJ1-3; D ambiguous. V dropped 3 bases and J dropped 0 bases, with 4 bases sitting between them. Germline V gene lookup returns CDR1 SGHRS and CDR2 YFSETQ. The CDR3 consists of 13 residues. As DNA, the CDR3 is TGCGCCAGCAGCTACAACTCTGGAAACACCATATATTTT. This encodes CASSYNSGNTIYF. Drawing the rest from reference TRBV5-1 and TRBJ1-3, the complete variable domain is KAGVTQTPRYLIKTRGQQVTLSCSPISGHRSVSWYQQTPGQGLQFLFEYFSETQRNKGNFPGRFSGRQFSNSRSEMNVSTLELGDSALYLCASSYNSGNTIYFGEGSWLTVV.

The V call is TRBV27, the J call TRBJ1-5; 8 nucleotides agree with TRBD1. The V segment lost 4 bases and the J segment 5 bases; nucleotides outside the gene matches: 1. This CDR3 has 13 amino acids. The germline V gene encodes CDR1 MNHEY and CDR2 SMNVEV (reference sequence). CDR3 amino acids: CASSYRGDQPQHF. CDR3 nucleotides: TGTGCCAGCAGTTACAGGGGGGATCAGCCCCAGCATTTT.

The chain uses TRBV4-1 and TRBJ2-3, with D maybe TRBD2 (5 bases). Germline-derived CDR1 and CDR2 are MGHRA and YSYEKL. Deletions cut 4 bases from V and 2 bases from J, with 13 bases between. This CDR3 contains 15 residues. The CDR3 spells CASSRGYEVTDTQYF. The CDR3 DNA reads as TGCGCCAGCAGCCGAGGGTACGAGGTCACAGATACGCAGTATTTT.

V gene TRBV7-2 combines with J gene TRBJ2-1, with 7 bases lining up with TRBD2. The germline V gene encodes CDR1 SGHTA and CDR2 FQGNSA. The V segment lost 11 bases and the J segment 6 bases; nucleotides outside the gene matches: 7. The CDR3 consists of 12 residues. The CDR3 sequence: CASAGGSNEQFF. CDR3 in DNA: TGTGCCTCAGCAGGCGGGAGCAATGAGCAGTTCTTC.

The chain carries TRBV27 and TRBJ1-2, with a tentative D call TRBD1 (5 bases). This CDR3 spans 13 amino acids. The ends were cut back, 2 bases at V and 8 bases at J, with 12 bases in the middle. Germline V lookup: CDR1 MNHEY, CDR2 SMNVEV (reference sequence). The CDR3 protein is CASSLAGLKGYTF. In DNA form, the CDR3 reads TGTGCCAGCAGTTTAGCAGGGCTTAAGGGCTACACCTTC.